The T cell receptor beta chain described here comes from a study of shared clonotypes between healthy human individuals. Between the trimmed V and J ends, which lost 6 bases and 3 bases, there was a span of 15 bases. The germline gives CDR1 SGHAT, CDR2 FQNNGV. The CDR3 is 14 residues long. Cells designated naive CD8 were CD45RO-negative and were positively selected for CCR7, with terminally differentiated effector memory CD45RA+ cells excluded. Generated by immunoSEQ multiplex PCR, the TCRdb table keeps only in-frame clones and is missing some. The data show about 2.1 million clones, 90% to 95% seen once.

J is TRBJ2-7 and V is TRBV11-2; maybe TRBD2 (7 bases). The receptor was derived from a young man in good health. Some clones in this sample may be carry-over from other donors' samples. Sequenced material: naive CD8+ T cells from PBMCs. The DNA for the CDR3 is TGTGCCAGCAGAACCCAGGGAGGGGGCTACGAGCAGTACTTC. Translated, it gives CASRTQGGGYEQYF.